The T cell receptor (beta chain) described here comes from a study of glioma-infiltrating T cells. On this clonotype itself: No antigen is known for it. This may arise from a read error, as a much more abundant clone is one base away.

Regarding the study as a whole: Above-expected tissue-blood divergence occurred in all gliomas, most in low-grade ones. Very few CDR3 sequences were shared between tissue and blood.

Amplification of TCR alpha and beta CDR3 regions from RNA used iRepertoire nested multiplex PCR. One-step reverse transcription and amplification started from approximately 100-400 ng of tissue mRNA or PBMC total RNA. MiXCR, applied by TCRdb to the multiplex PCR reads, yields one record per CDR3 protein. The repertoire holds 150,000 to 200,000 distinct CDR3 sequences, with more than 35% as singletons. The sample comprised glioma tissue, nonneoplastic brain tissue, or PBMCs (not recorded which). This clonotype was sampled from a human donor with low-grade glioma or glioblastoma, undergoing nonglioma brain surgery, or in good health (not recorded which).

DNA of the CDR3: TGTGCCAGCAGTTCAATAAAGGGAGTCCAAAACATTCAGTACTTC. Its translation: CASSSIKGVQNIQYF. The genes are TRBV28 and TRBJ2-4, with a possible D match to TRBD2 (5 bases). CDR3 length: 15 residues. Germline CDR1 MDHEN, CDR2 SYDVKM. Trimming cost V 4 bases and J 5 bases, with 15 bases left between them.